This is a list of T cell receptor beta chains from one sample in a study of T-cell memory formation after mild COVID-19. TCRdb re-derived calls from the 5' RACE reads in MiXCR, one entry per CDR3 protein. The sample consists of about 270,000 distinct CDR3 sequences, around 16% of them appearing once. The sequencing sample was made of PBMCs or a T cell subset sorted from them (not recorded which). The receptor source for this set is a man between 18 and 29 years old who had mild COVID-19 (a few samples of this study predate the infection). Cell type and time point are not known. CDR3s include the opening cysteine and the closing phenylalanine or tryptophan. The order of the fields is J gene, V gene, D gene, clone size, CDR3 protein, CDR3 DNA. A D gene is named only where the DNA matches it firmly. Not all rows give a size; the values are once, few, many and, for expanded clones, a class.

j_call: TRBJ1-1
v_call: TRBV5-6
d_call: TRBD1
clone_size: NA
cdr3_aa: CASSRGQGAEVTEAFF
cdr3_nt: TGTGCCAGCAGCAGGGGACAGGGGGCTGAGGTCACTGAAGCTTTCTTT

j_call: TRBJ2-3
v_call: TRBV7-9
d_call: TRBD1
clone_size: NA
cdr3_aa: CASSLRGQGYDTQYF
cdr3_nt: TGTGCCAGCAGCCTCCGGGGACAGGGGTACGATACGCAGTATTTT

j_call: TRBJ2-1
v_call: TRBV5-1
d_call: NA
clone_size: many
cdr3_aa: CASSLWIRQEQFF
cdr3_nt: TGCGCCAGCAGCTTGTGGATCAGACAGGAGCAGTTCTTC

j_call: TRBJ1-1
v_call: TRBV6-5
d_call: NA
clone_size: NA
cdr3_aa: CASSYATSNTEAFF
cdr3_nt: TGTGCCAGCAGTTACGCCACTTCGAACACTGAAGCTTTCTTT

j_call: TRBJ2-7
v_call: TRBV19
d_call: NA
clone_size: NA
cdr3_aa: CASNIEERTHSYEQYF
cdr3_nt: TGTGCCAGTAACATCGAGGAGAGGACTCACTCCTACGAGCAGTACTTC

j_call: TRBJ2-5
v_call: TRBV27
d_call: NA
clone_size: few
cdr3_aa: CATKPGRAWETQYF
cdr3_nt: TGTGCCACCAAACCGGGACGGGCGTGGGAGACCCAGTACTTC

j_call: TRBJ2-2
v_call: TRBV7-8
d_call: NA
clone_size: NA
cdr3_aa: CASSSTRGYTGELFF
cdr3_nt: TGTGCCAGCAGTTCCACCCGAGGATACACCGGGGAGCTGTTTTTT

j_call: TRBJ2-7
v_call: TRBV11-2
d_call: TRBD2
clone_size: many
cdr3_aa: CASSLRRGVVYEQYF
cdr3_nt: TGTGCCAGCAGCCTAAGGCGGGGGGTTGTCTACGAGCAGTACTTC

j_call: TRBJ1-2
v_call: TRBV7-9
d_call: TRBD1
clone_size: NA
cdr3_aa: CASTQGRGQGGYGYTF
cdr3_nt: TGTGCCAGCACCCAGGGCAGGGGGCAAGGAGGCTATGGCTACACCTTC

j_call: TRBJ2-1
v_call: TRBV4-2
d_call: NA
clone_size: NA
cdr3_aa: CASSQDPGAAYNEQFF
cdr3_nt: TGTGCCAGCAGCCAAGATCCGGGGGCGGCCTACAATGAGCAGTTCTTC

j_call: TRBJ2-3
v_call: TRBV6-6
d_call: TRBD2
clone_size: few
cdr3_aa: CASGGGSTDTQYF
cdr3_nt: TGTGCCAGCGGGGGGGGGAGCACAGATACGCAGTATTTT

j_call: TRBJ1-1
v_call: TRBV4-1
d_call: NA
clone_size: NA
cdr3_aa: CASSRMRSGSNTEAFF
cdr3_nt: TGCGCCAGCAGCCGCATGCGTTCAGGGTCGAACACTGAAGCTTTCTTT

j_call: TRBJ2-1
v_call: TRBV11-2
d_call: NA
clone_size: NA
cdr3_aa: CASSWTRGGNEQFF
cdr3_nt: TGTGCCAGCAGCTGGACTAGGGGGGGCAATGAGCAGTTCTTC

j_call: TRBJ1-2
v_call: TRBV25-1
d_call: TRBD1
clone_size: NA
cdr3_aa: CASSNRDSNYGYTF
cdr3_nt: TGTGCCAGCAGTAACCGGGACAGTAACTATGGCTACACCTTC

j_call: TRBJ2-2
v_call: TRBV5-1
d_call: NA
clone_size: NA
cdr3_aa: CASSLVENTGELFF
cdr3_nt: TGCGCCAGCAGCTTGGTCGAAAACACCGGGGAGCTGTTTTTT

j_call: TRBJ2-2
v_call: TRBV7-8
d_call: NA
clone_size: few
cdr3_aa: CASSSQAWALGGELFF
cdr3_nt: TGTGCCAGCAGCTCGCAGGCCTGGGCGTTGGGCGGGGAGCTGTTTTTT

j_call: TRBJ2-5
v_call: TRBV7-2
d_call: TRBD2
clone_size: NA
cdr3_aa: CASSTGTSGLRRETQYF
cdr3_nt: TGTGCCAGCAGCACCGGGACTAGCGGGCTACGGCGAGAGACCCAGTACTTC

j_call: TRBJ2-6
v_call: TRBV9
d_call: NA
clone_size: few
cdr3_aa: CASSLLRDTFLTGANVLTF
cdr3_nt: TGTGCCAGCAGCCTCCTCCGGGACACTTTCCTCACTGGGGCCAACGTCCTGACTTTC

j_call: TRBJ1-5
v_call: TRBV29-1
d_call: TRBD1
clone_size: few
cdr3_aa: CSVRDSRNQPQHF
cdr3_nt: TGCAGCGTTCGGGACAGTCGCAATCAGCCCCAGCATTTT

j_call: TRBJ2-7
v_call: TRBV3-2
d_call: NA
clone_size: many
cdr3_aa: CASSHLRGTVPYEQYF
cdr3_nt: TGTGCCAGCAGCCACCTAAGGGGGACCGTCCCCTACGAGCAGTACTTC

j_call: TRBJ1-2
v_call: TRBV6-2/TRBV6-3
d_call: TRBD1
clone_size: NA
cdr3_aa: CASSRQGDYTF
cdr3_nt: TGTGCCAGCAGCAGACAGGGGGACTACACCTTC

j_call: TRBJ2-3
v_call: TRBV4-3
d_call: NA
clone_size: NA
cdr3_aa: CASSQGSVADTQYF
cdr3_nt: TGCGCCAGCAGCCAGGGAAGTGTGGCGGATACGCAGTATTTT

j_call: TRBJ2-5
v_call: TRBV27
d_call: NA
clone_size: few
cdr3_aa: CASSFRGYETQYF
cdr3_nt: TGTGCCAGCAGTTTTAGAGGGTACGAGACCCAGTACTTC

j_call: TRBJ2-5
v_call: TRBV15
d_call: NA
clone_size: few
cdr3_aa: CATSRTGQRETQYF
cdr3_nt: TGTGCCACCAGCAGAACAGGGCAACGAGAGACCCAGTACTTC

j_call: TRBJ2-4
v_call: TRBV15
d_call: NA
clone_size: NA
cdr3_aa: CATCDPPSGIQYF
cdr3_nt: TGTGCCACCTGCGACCCTCCCTCCGGCATTCAGTACTTC

j_call: TRBJ1-4
v_call: TRBV5-5
d_call: NA
clone_size: NA
cdr3_aa: CASSLMGRREEKLFF
cdr3_nt: TGTGCCAGCAGCCTGATGGGCCGGAGGGAGGAAAAACTGTTTTTT

j_call: TRBJ2-3
v_call: TRBV20-1
d_call: NA
clone_size: NA
cdr3_aa: CSARTGTPPEYF
cdr3_nt: TGCAGTGCGCGCACCGGGACCCCACCAGAGTATTTT

j_call: TRBJ2-2
v_call: TRBV7-9
d_call: NA
clone_size: NA
cdr3_aa: CASSPTANTGELFF
cdr3_nt: TGTGCCAGCAGCCCGACAGCGAACACCGGGGAGCTGTTTTTT

j_call: TRBJ2-7
v_call: TRBV4-1
d_call: TRBD2
clone_size: NA
cdr3_aa: CASSPGLAYEQYF
cdr3_nt: TGCGCCAGCAGCCCCGGACTAGCCTACGAGCAGTACTTC

j_call: TRBJ1-1
v_call: TRBV11-2
d_call: TRBD1
clone_size: NA
cdr3_aa: CASSSDRASGEAFF
cdr3_nt: TGTGCCAGCAGCTCCGACAGGGCCTCCGGTGAAGCTTTCTTT

j_call: TRBJ2-1
v_call: TRBV24-1
d_call: TRBD2
clone_size: few
cdr3_aa: CATSETSGGAYNEQFF
cdr3_nt: TGTGCCACCAGTGAGACGAGCGGGGGGGCGTACAATGAGCAGTTCTTC

j_call: TRBJ2-2
v_call: TRBV24-1
d_call: NA
clone_size: NA
cdr3_aa: CATSDLGVGTGELFF
cdr3_nt: TGTGCCACCAGTGATTTGGGCGTGGGCACCGGGGAGCTGTTTTTT

j_call: TRBJ2-5
v_call: TRBV7-2
d_call: TRBD1
clone_size: many
cdr3_aa: CASLRDREETQYF
cdr3_nt: TGTGCCAGCCTCCGGGACAGGGAAGAGACCCAGTACTTC

j_call: TRBJ2-5
v_call: TRBV12-5
d_call: TRBD2
clone_size: many
cdr3_aa: CASGQLAGGINEESQYF
cdr3_nt: TGTGCTAGTGGTCAACTAGCGGGGGGAATAAATGAAGAGAGCCAGTACTTC

j_call: TRBJ1-2
v_call: TRBV30
d_call: NA
clone_size: NA
cdr3_aa: CAWRRGGYGYTF
cdr3_nt: TGTGCCTGGAGGAGGGGCGGCTATGGCTACACCTTC

j_call: TRBJ2-7
v_call: TRBV5-1
d_call: NA
clone_size: many
cdr3_aa: CASSPGVAYEQYF
cdr3_nt: TGCGCCAGCAGTCCCGGGGTCGCCTACGAGCAGTACTTC

j_call: TRBJ2-5
v_call: TRBV4-1
d_call: NA
clone_size: NA
cdr3_aa: CASSQGGAGLRRETQYF
cdr3_nt: TGCGCCAGCAGCCAAGGAGGGGCCGGCCTCCGACGGGAGACCCAGTACTTC

j_call: TRBJ1-4
v_call: TRBV7-6
d_call: NA
clone_size: many
cdr3_aa: CASSSVPAGIQTNEKLFF
cdr3_nt: TGTGCCAGCAGCTCCGTCCCAGCCGGGATCCAAACTAATGAAAAACTGTTTTTT

j_call: TRBJ2-7
v_call: TRBV27
d_call: NA
clone_size: few
cdr3_aa: CASSPRVGARSYEQYF
cdr3_nt: TGTGCCAGCAGTCCACGTGTAGGGGCCCGTTCCTACGAGCAGTACTTC

j_call: TRBJ2-5
v_call: TRBV7-2
d_call: NA
clone_size: few
cdr3_aa: CASSLRDPQETQYF
cdr3_nt: TGTGCCAGCAGCTTAAGGGATCCCCAAGAGACCCAGTACTTC

j_call: TRBJ1-6
v_call: TRBV27
d_call: NA
clone_size: NA
cdr3_aa: CASSSPLRDWKGTLHF
cdr3_nt: TGTGCCAGCAGTTCTCCTCTCAGGGATTGGAAGGGCACCCTCCACTTT

j_call: TRBJ1-1
v_call: TRBV6-5
d_call: NA
clone_size: few
cdr3_aa: CASSYSIISEAFF
cdr3_nt: TGTGCCAGCAGTTACTCGATTATTTCTGAAGCTTTCTTT